Below are 26 T cell receptor beta chains sequenced from a single sample in a study of OX40 agonist ivuxolimab in advanced cancers. Clones were read by immunoSEQ multiplex PCR, and TCRdb kept only the in-frame ones, dropping some. The profile shows 58,000 or so clones, roughly four fifths of them singletons. Source: CD4+ or CD8+ T cells sorted from blood, taken in a trial of the OX40 agonist ivuxolimab. These receptors all come from an adult with an advanced solid tumor such as melanoma, head and neck, liver or kidney cancer.

This chain links TRBV18 with TRBJ2-1; 8 bases match TRBD2. V was pared by 0 bases and J by 4 bases, with 8 bases of the junction left unmatched. CDR1 is KGHSH and CDR2 is LQKENI in the germline V gene. This CDR3 spans 17 amino acids. This chain's CDR3 is CASSPPMSGGAYNEQFF. The DNA of the CDR3 is TGTGCCAGCTCACCACCGATGTCGGGAGGGGCGTACAATGAGCAGTTCTTC.

This clone was observed a single time. This chain uses TRBV4-1 with TRBJ2-5; TRBD1 matches at 8 bases. The DNA end is more similar to TRBJ2-7, so the J call may be wrong. The CDR3 is 15 amino acids. Germline V CDR1 and CDR2: MGHRA, YSYEKL. CDR3 DNA sequence: TGCGCCAGCAGCCAAGAAACAGGGGGAACCTACGAGCAGTACTTC. It is translated as CASSQETGGTYEQYF.

This clone was picked up a small number of times. The gene calls are TRBV5-4 and TRBJ1-5, with 7 bases identical to TRBD1. This CDR3 is 15 amino acids long. Trimming cost V 4 bases and J 8 bases; bases outside gene matches: 12. CDR1 SGHNT and CDR2 YYREEE come from the germline V gene (reference sequence). This chain's CDR3 is CASSESPGQSEPQHF. DNA of the CDR3: TGTGCCAGCAGCGAAAGCCCGGGACAGTCGGAGCCCCAGCATTTT.

This chain uses TRBV20-1 with TRBJ1-2; TRBD1 matches at 8 bases. The V gene's germline CDR1 is DFQATT and CDR2 SNEGSKA (reference sequence). V dropped 8 bases and J dropped 8; count of bases not matched to a gene: 7. This CDR3 region has 11 residues. CDR3 sequence: CSYDRGGGYTF. The CDR3, as DNA: TGCAGTTATGACAGGGGTGGCGGCTACACCTTC.

With regard to this clone: Compared with germline, one end of the junction differs, possibly owing to a read error. Other DNA sequences within the sample encode an identical CDR3. The chain couples TRBV6-5 to TRBJ1-1; tentative D call: TRBD1 (5 bases). CDR1 is MNHEY, CDR2 SVGAGI, per germline. This CDR3 is 16 amino acids long. CDR3 residues: CASSYSMGEVNTEAFF. Written as DNA, the CDR3 is TGTGCCAGCAGCTACTCGATGGGGGAAGTGAACACTGAAGCTTTCTTT.

This clone was counted a few times. The V and J genes are TRBV11-2 and TRBJ2-7; possibly TRBD1 or TRBD2 for D (5 bases each). CDR1 is SGHAT, CDR2 FQNNGV, per germline. The length of the CDR3 is 16 residues. The V gene lost 1 base and the J gene lost 3 bases, with 16 bases spanning the gap. CDR3 residues: CASSLAGTGGLYEQYF. CDR3 nucleotides: TGTGCCAGCAGCTTAGCAGGGACCGGAGGTCTCTACGAGCAGTACTTC. The variable domain in full, with the rest retrieved from reference TRBV11-2 and TRBJ2-7, is EAGVAQSPRYKIIEKRQSVAFWCNPISGHATLYWYQQILGQGPKLLIQFQNNGVVDDSQLPKDRFSAERLKGVDSTLKIQPAKLEDSAVYLCASSLAGTGGLYEQYFGPGTRLTVT.

The V call is TRBV10-3, the J call TRBJ1-3, with D perhaps matching TRBD1 (5 bases). CDR1 ENHRY and CDR2 SYGVKD come from the germline V gene. The length of the CDR3 is 19 residues. Trimming cost V 0 bases and J 0 bases, with 18 bases left between them. The CDR3 DNA sequence: TGTGCCATCAGTGAGTCTGCGAGGAGCGCAGGGAGCTCTGGAAACACCATATATTTT. This encodes CAISESARSAGSSGNTIYF.

The rearrangement links TRBV30 to TRBJ2-7; 7 bases line up with TRBD2. From germline, CDR1 is GTSNPN and CDR2 SVGIG (reference sequence). The CDR3 consists of 12 residues. V shed 5 bases and J 10 bases; nucleotides not matched to a gene: 11. The CDR3 loop reads CAWGKIPGLQYF. In nucleotides, the CDR3 is TGTGCCTGGGGAAAAATACCGGGACTACAGTACTTC.

This chain uses TRBV11-2 with TRBJ2-2, with 8 bases matching TRBD2. After removal of 6 bases from V and 3 bases from J, the junction contained 0 bases not matched to a gene. This CDR3 contains 13 residues. Germline CDR1 is SGHAT and CDR2 is FQNNGV. The DNA of the CDR3 is TGTGCCAGCAGGCGGGGGGACACCGGGGAGCTGTTTTTT. Its protein product is CASRRGDTGELFF.

V usage is TRBV19 and J usage is TRBJ2-7; D is possibly TRBD2 (5 bases). The CDR3 length is 13 residues. Between the trimmed V and J ends, which lost 6 bases and 3 bases, there was a span of 12 bases. Germline lookup yields CDR1 LNHDA and CDR2 SQIVND (reference sequence). CDR3 loop: CASSDNGVYEQYF. As DNA, the CDR3 is TGTGCCAGTAGCGATAACGGGGTCTACGAGCAGTACTTC.

V is TRBV4-1 and J is TRBJ2-7; 16 positions match TRBD2. Looked up from germline, CDR1 is MGHRA and CDR2 is YSYEKL. There are 17 residues in the CDR3. Trimming took 2 bases from V and 3 from J; bases not matched to a gene: 4. The CDR3 nucleotides are TGCGCCAGCAGCCAAACGGGACTAGCGGGGGGGCTCTACGAGCAGTACTTC. It translates to CASSQTGLAGGLYEQYF.

The J gene is TRBJ1-6, the V gene TRBV10-1; TRBD1 matches at 7 bases. The CDR3 consists of 17 residues. V was clipped by 0 bases and J by 9 bases; unmatched bases: 11. CDR1 is WNHNN, CDR2 SYGVQD, per germline (reference sequence). The CDR3 protein is CASSESIPGTAFSPLHF. CDR3 DNA: TGCGCCAGCAGTGAGTCGATCCCGGGGACAGCCTTTTCACCCCTCCACTTT.

The CDR3 DNA reads TGTGCCAGCAGCTTGGCTGGTGGTGGGGGCAGTACTCCTAACAATGAGCAGTTCTTC. Translated, it gives CASSLAGGGGSTPNNEQFF. This chain uses TRBV7-9 with TRBJ2-1; maybe TRBD1 (6 bases). V was shortened by 3 bases and J by 5 bases, with 26 bases between the two germline ends. This CDR3 has 19 residues. From germline, CDR1 is SEHNR and CDR2 FQNEAQ (reference sequence).

CDR3 residues: CASSRASRSYYGYTF. As DNA, the CDR3 is TGTGCCAGCAGCAGGGCGAGCCGGAGCTACTATGGCTACACCTTC. The chain recombines TRBV9 with TRBJ1-2; D is unclear. Germline V gene lookup returns CDR1 SGDLS and CDR2 YYNGEE. The CDR3 sequence is 15 residues long. The V gene lost 4 bases and the J gene lost 3 bases, with 16 bases spanning the gap.

DNA of the CDR3: TGTGCCAGTAGTATACGTACGGGTCGGGAGACCCAGTACTTC. Its protein is CASSIRTGRETQYF. The chain combines TRBV19 with TRBJ2-5; D not resolved. The CDR3 consists of 14 residues. Per the germline V gene, CDR1 is LNHDA and CDR2 is SQIVND (reference sequence). Trimming shortened V by 2 bases and J by 5 bases, and 12 bases separated the two germline ends.

J is TRBJ2-3 and V is TRBV6-1; D call uncertain. V was pared by 5 bases and J by 2 bases, with 11 bases between. The CDR3 runs 14 residues. Germline loops: CDR1 MNHNS, CDR2 SASEGT. CDR3 DNA sequence: TGTGCCAGCAGTTTGCATCCGTTCACAGATACGCAGTATTTT. This translates into CASSLHPFTDTQYF.

The J gene is TRBJ1-3, the V gene TRBV18; 8 bases agree with TRBD1. CDR1 and CDR2 from the germline V gene are KGHSH and LQKENI. The V and J ends lost 3 bases and 3 bases, in that order; junction bases with no gene match: 7. The CDR3 length is 16 residues. The CDR3 loop is CASSPPTGVVGNTIYF. In DNA, the CDR3 is TGTGCCAGCTCACCGCCGACAGGGGTGGTTGGAAACACCATATATTTT.

The J gene is TRBJ2-7, the V gene TRBV10-2; 8 bases line up with TRBD2. The J segment lost 2 bases and the V segment lost 2 bases, leaving 11 bases of the junction unmatched. The CDR3 sequence is 17 residues long. CDR1 and CDR2 from the germline V gene are WSHSY and SAAADI. CDR3 amino acids: CASSETAGAGVAYEQYF. The CDR3 DNA reads as TGCGCCAGCAGTGAGACTGCTGGAGCGGGAGTCGCCTACGAGCAGTACTTC.

This clone was observed a handful of times. The chain recombines TRBV6-1 with TRBJ2-7; no clear D gene. CDR1 is MNHNS and CDR2 is SASEGT in the germline V gene. Trimming took off 5 bases at V and 0 bases at J, with 8 bases between the two ends. This CDR3 spans 13 amino acids. The CDR3 DNA is TGTGCCAGCAGTTTCCAGGCCTCCTACGAGCAGTACTTC. Translating gives CASSFQASYEQYF.

V gene TRBV18 combines with J gene TRBJ2-7, with TRBD1 matching 11 bases. V shed 3 bases, J shed 1 base, and the junction held 8 bases outside the gene matches. Germline V gene data show CDR1 as KGHSH and CDR2 as LQKENI. The CDR3 runs to 17 residues. CDR3 residues: CASSPGQGGGVSYEQYF. In nucleotides, the CDR3 is TGTGCCAGCTCACCGGGACAGGGGGGAGGCGTTTCCTACGAGCAGTACTTC.

The V call is TRBV11-1, the J call TRBJ2-3, with 7 positions matching TRBD1. V was clipped by 5 bases and J by 6 bases; unmatched bases: 11. The germline V gene has CDR1 SGHAT and CDR2 FQDESV (reference sequence). The CDR3 spans 15 residues. CDR3 nucleotides: TGTGCCAGCAGCCGGACAGGTAGACCATGGGATACGCAGTATTTT. Translation: CASSRTGRPWDTQYF. Variable domain in full (rest from reference TRBV11-1 and TRBJ2-3): EAEVAQSPRYKITEKSQAVAFWCDPISGHATLYWYRQILGQGPELLVQFQDESVVDDSQLPKDRFSAERLKGVDSTLKIQPAELGDSAMYLCASSRTGRPWDTQYFGPGTRLTVL.

In DNA, the CDR3 is TGTGCCAGCAGCTTGGACAACTCCTATAATTCACCCCTCCACTTT. Its protein product is CASSLDNSYNSPLHF. This chain links TRBV7-9 with TRBJ1-6, with D maybe TRBD1 (5 bases). The CDR3 is 15 residues long. V was trimmed by 3 bases and J by 0 bases, leaving 6 bases between them. Germline V gene sequence: CDR1 SEHNR, CDR2 FQNEAQ (reference sequence).

The chain employs TRBV5-1 and TRBJ1-3; possible D gene TRBD1, 5 bases. V dropped 3 bases and J dropped 0 bases, with 7 bases sitting between them. The CDR3 is made up of 14 amino acids. The germline V gene has CDR1 SGHRS and CDR2 YFSETQ. The CDR3 here is CASSWGSSGNTIYF. CDR3 sequence (DNA): TGCGCCAGCAGCTGGGGGTCCTCTGGAAACACCATATATTTT.

DNA for the CDR3: TGTGCCAGTAGTGGGACAGCAAACTCTGGGGCCAACGTCCTGACTTTC. The encoded protein is CASSGTANSGANVLTF. This chain links TRBV19 with TRBJ2-6, with 7 nucleotides matching TRBD1. This CDR3 contains 16 residues. Unmatched junction bases numbered 4, after V lost 5 bases and J lost 0 bases. Germline loops: CDR1 LNHDA, CDR2 SQIVND (reference sequence).

The V and J genes are TRBV9 and TRBJ2-7; 11 bases map to TRBD2. CDR1 and CDR2 from the germline V gene are SGDLS and YYNGEE. The V gene end was trimmed by 5 bases and the J gene end by 6 bases; junction bases not matched to a gene: 13. The CDR3 loop spans 16 amino acids. CDR3 sequence: CASSSGTSGPIGEQYF. CDR3 DNA: TGTGCCAGCAGTTCCGGGACTAGCGGCCCGATTGGCGAGCAGTACTTC.

This sequence joins TRBV10-2 and TRBJ2-3; TRBD2 matches at 9 bases. The CDR3 spans 17 residues. Germline CDR1 is WSHSY and CDR2 is SAAADI. V dropped 2 bases and J dropped 5; count of bases not matched to a gene: 11. CDR3 in DNA: TGCGCCAGCAGTGAGCCTTGGGGGCGGGGGGGTCGAGATACGCAGTATTTT. Encoded protein: CASSEPWGRGGRDTQYF.